This entry concerns a single T cell receptor (beta chain). Generation of TCR beta libraries employed quantitative 5'-RACE incorporating molecular barcodes. In TCRdb, the 5' RACE reads were re-called with MiXCR into one record per CDR3 protein. Among roughly 38,000 distinct CDR3 sequences listed, 10% were seen once. This sample is part of a study of CD8 T cells in ankylosing spondylitis. V dropped 0 bases and J dropped 7 bases, with 9 bases sitting between them. The CDR3 spans 13 residues. The germline V gene encodes CDR1 MGHRA and CDR2 YSYEKL. The V call is TRBV4-1, the J call TRBJ1-2; D unresolved. This TCR was recovered from a male donor with ankylosing spondylitis or in good health (not recorded which). Sequencing used blood, either unsorted or a sorted T cell fraction (not recorded which). The CDR3 loop is CASSQDLGGGYTF. The CDR3 DNA reads TGCGCCAGCAGCCAAGATCTCGGAGGTGGCTACACCTTC.